A selection of T cell receptor beta chains follows, all from one sample in a study of cytomegalovirus exposure and HLA in healthy donors. Only in-frame clones appear in the TCRdb table, and some are missing; sequencing was by immunoSEQ multiplex PCR. The repertoire holds about 200,000 clones, about 85% seen once, with 0.39% in the top ten. The sequenced sample was PBMCs. All receptors come from a male donor in good health and CMV-seropositive. CDR3s include the opening cysteine and the closing phenylalanine or tryptophan. The order of the fields is V gene, clone size, D gene, J gene, CDR3 protein, CDR3 DNA. D genes are given only for firm matches. Clone size is given for some rows only: seen once, a few or many times, or a class if the clone is expanded.

v_gene: TRBV7-9
abundance: .
d_gene: .
j_gene: TRBJ1-1
CDR3aa: CSSSVNTEAFF
CDR3nt: TGTTCCAGCAGCGTAAACACTGAAGCTTTCTTT

v_gene: TRBV7-2
abundance: .
d_gene: .
j_gene: TRBJ2-5
CDR3aa: CASTLSGVRETQYF
CDR3nt: TGTGCCAGCACCCTTTCGGGAGTTCGTGAGACCCAGTACTTC

v_gene: TRBV2
abundance: .
d_gene: TRBD1
j_gene: TRBJ2-5
CDR3aa: CASSRGRIQETQYF
CDR3nt: TGTGCCAGTAGCAGGGGGCGCATTCAAGAGACCCAGTACTTC

v_gene: TRBV10-3
abundance: once
d_gene: TRBD2
j_gene: TRBJ2-7
CDR3aa: CAISGLAGRREQYF
CDR3nt: TGTGCCATCAGTGGCCTAGCGGGACGGAGGGAGCAGTACTTC

v_gene: TRBV9
abundance: once
d_gene: .
j_gene: TRBJ1-1
CDR3aa: CASSFRDTRMNTEAFF
CDR3nt: TGTGCCAGCAGCTTCCGGGACACTAGGATGAACACTGAAGCTTTCTTT

v_gene: TRBV18
abundance: few
d_gene: .
j_gene: TRBJ1-2
CDR3aa: CASSPHPGNGYTF
CDR3nt: TGTGCCAGCTCACCACACCCAGGGAATGGCTACACCTTC

v_gene: TRBV5-4
abundance: few
d_gene: .
j_gene: TRBJ2-2
CDR3aa: CASSLAAGKNTGELFF
CDR3nt: TGTGCCAGCAGCTTGGCCGCGGGCAAGAACACCGGGGAGCTGTTTTTT

v_gene: TRBV19
abundance: .
d_gene: TRBD2
j_gene: TRBJ2-3
CDR3aa: CASRPTSGVTDTQYF
CDR3nt: TGTGCCAGTAGACCGACTAGCGGGGTTACAGATACGCAGTATTTT

v_gene: TRBV7-6
abundance: .
d_gene: .
j_gene: TRBJ2-7
CDR3aa: CASSSLRTEDSHNEQYF
CDR3nt: TGTGCCAGCAGCTCCCTGAGGACAGAGGACTCCCACAACGAGCAGTACTTC

v_gene: TRBV9
abundance: .
d_gene: TRBD2
j_gene: TRBJ2-3
CDR3aa: CASSVDSGGNADTQYF
CDR3nt: TGTGCCAGCAGCGTAGATAGCGGGGGTAACGCAGATACGCAGTATTTT

v_gene: TRBV6-1
abundance: .
d_gene: .
j_gene: TRBJ1-6
CDR3aa: CASSELSNSPLHF
CDR3nt: TGTGCCAGCAGTGAACTCTCTAATTCACCCCTCCACTTT

v_gene: TRBV7-9
abundance: .
d_gene: .
j_gene: TRBJ1-4
CDR3aa: CASSLYPIGGSREKLFF
CDR3nt: TGTGCCAGCAGCTTATACCCCATAGGGGGAAGTAGAGAAAAACTGTTTTTT

v_gene: TRBV5-4
abundance: .
d_gene: TRBD2
j_gene: TRBJ2-1
CDR3aa: CASSLFTLASGYNEQFF
CDR3nt: TGTGCCAGCAGCTTGTTTACTCTGGCTAGCGGATACAATGAGCAGTTCTTC

v_gene: TRBV7-3
abundance: .
d_gene: .
j_gene: TRBJ1-2
CDR3aa: CASSFGGSPYGYTF
CDR3nt: TGTGCCAGCAGCTTCGGCGGTTCCCCTTATGGCTACACCTTC

v_gene: TRBV7-6
abundance: .
d_gene: .
j_gene: TRBJ1-2
CDR3aa: CASSPLPRDNYGYTF
CDR3nt: TGTGCCAGCAGCCCCCTACCGAGGGATAACTATGGCTACACCTTC

v_gene: TRBV27
abundance: .
d_gene: .
j_gene: TRBJ2-5
CDR3aa: CASSFRREETQYF
CDR3nt: TGTGCCAGCAGTTTTCGGCGGGAAGAGACCCAGTACTTC

v_gene: TRBV7-9
abundance: .
d_gene: TRBD2
j_gene: TRBJ2-2
CDR3aa: CASSLVLGGTGELFF
CDR3nt: TGTGCCAGCAGCTTAGTACTGGGAGGGACCGGGGAGCTGTTTTTT

v_gene: TRBV5-4
abundance: .
d_gene: TRBD1
j_gene: TRBJ1-2
CDR3aa: CASSRGDIRTGPNYGYTF
CDR3nt: TGTGCCAGCAGCCGGGGCGATATCAGGACAGGTCCTAACTATGGCTACACCTTC

v_gene: TRBV7-2
abundance: .
d_gene: .
j_gene: TRBJ1-2
CDR3aa: CASSHSGAWSGYTF
CDR3nt: TGTGCCAGCAGCCACTCAGGGGCGTGGAGTGGCTACACCTTC

v_gene: TRBV5-1
abundance: .
d_gene: .
j_gene: TRBJ2-1
CDR3aa: CASSVGGYNEQFF
CDR3nt: TGCGCCAGCAGTGTAGGGGGATACAATGAGCAGTTCTTC

v_gene: TRBV5-6
abundance: .
d_gene: TRBD1
j_gene: TRBJ2-3
CDR3aa: CASSFGQGAFTDTQYF
CDR3nt: TGTGCCAGCAGCTTTGGACAGGGGGCATTCACAGATACGCAGTATTTT

v_gene: TRBV7-3
abundance: .
d_gene: TRBD2
j_gene: TRBJ2-2
CDR3aa: CASSSSTSGNTGELFF
CDR3nt: TGTGCCAGCAGCTCCTCGACTAGCGGAAACACCGGGGAGCTGTTTTTT

v_gene: TRBV6-4
abundance: few
d_gene: .
j_gene: TRBJ2-2
CDR3aa: CASSQGGGELFF
CDR3nt: TGTGCCAGCAGCCAGGGCGGCGGGGAGCTGTTTTTT

v_gene: TRBV7-8
abundance: few
d_gene: .
j_gene: TRBJ1-1
CDR3aa: CASSHGVGTEAFF
CDR3nt: TGTGCCAGCAGCCACGGAGTGGGCACTGAAGCTTTCTTT

v_gene: TRBV5-5
abundance: .
d_gene: .
j_gene: TRBJ2-3
CDR3aa: CASSLNPDKDGTQYF
CDR3nt: TGTGCCAGCAGCTTAAATCCAGACAAGGATGGTACGCAGTATTTT

v_gene: TRBV10-2
abundance: .
d_gene: TRBD2
j_gene: TRBJ2-7
CDR3aa: CASSVPSGAYEQYF
CDR3nt: TGCGCCAGCAGTGTACCTAGCGGGGCCTACGAGCAGTACTTC

v_gene: TRBV28
abundance: .
d_gene: .
j_gene: TRBJ2-3
CDR3aa: CASSSTAVEAQYF
CDR3nt: TGTGCCAGCAGTTCCACAGCGGTAGAGGCGCAGTATTTT

v_gene: TRBV18
abundance: .
d_gene: .
j_gene: TRBJ2-7
CDR3aa: CASSPLSRSSYEQYF
CDR3nt: TGTGCCAGCTCACCCTTGTCCCGGAGCTCCTACGAGCAGTACTTC

v_gene: TRBV7-6
abundance: .
d_gene: .
j_gene: TRBJ2-3
CDR3aa: CASSLALGVSDTQYF
CDR3nt: TGTGCCAGCAGCTTAGCGCTGGGAGTCTCAGATACGCAGTATTTT

v_gene: TRBV5-1
abundance: .
d_gene: TRBD2
j_gene: TRBJ2-1
CDR3aa: CASSLDGTTKQFF
CDR3nt: TGCGCCAGCAGCTTGGACGGGACTACCAAGCAGTTCTTC

v_gene: TRBV7-2
abundance: .
d_gene: .
j_gene: TRBJ1-2
CDR3aa: CASSLAEGSGYTF
CDR3nt: TGTGCCAGCAGCTTAGCTGAGGGAAGTGGCTACACCTTC

v_gene: TRBV9
abundance: .
d_gene: TRBD2
j_gene: TRBJ2-3
CDR3aa: CASSAPSRGVSTDTQYF
CDR3nt: TGTGCCAGCAGCGCCCCTAGCCGGGGGGTTAGCACAGATACGCAGTATTTT

v_gene: TRBV5-4
abundance: .
d_gene: .
j_gene: TRBJ2-5
CDR3aa: CASSLDSGAREIIQETQYF
CDR3nt: TGTGCCAGCAGCTTGGACAGCGGAGCTAGGGAGATTATCCAAGAGACCCAGTACTTC

v_gene: TRBV28
abundance: few
d_gene: TRBD1
j_gene: TRBJ1-5
CDR3aa: CASSLDRGGNQPQHF
CDR3nt: TGTGCCAGCAGCCTGGACAGGGGCGGGAATCAGCCCCAGCATTTT